This entry describes one TCR beta chain. This entry comes from a study of blood T cell repertoires in COVID-19. V lost 8 bases and J 7 bases, leaving 9 bases between the germline ends. Germline assignment: CDR1 MRHNA and CDR2 SNTAGT. The CDR3 extends over 11 amino acids. Repertoires were generated with immunoSEQ multiplex PCR, while TCRdb's copy carries only in-frame clones and drops some. The data contain a few hundred thousand clones, 75% to 90% of them singletons. V is TRBV6-4 and J is TRBJ2-1; D may be TRBD1 (6 bases). Sequenced input: PBMCs or T cells enriched from blood (not recorded which). This clonotype was sampled from a woman in her 40s who had recovered from COVID-19. The CDR3 protein is CASPDRNEQFF. The CDR3, as DNA: TGTGCCAGCCCTGACAGGAATGAGCAGTTCTTC.